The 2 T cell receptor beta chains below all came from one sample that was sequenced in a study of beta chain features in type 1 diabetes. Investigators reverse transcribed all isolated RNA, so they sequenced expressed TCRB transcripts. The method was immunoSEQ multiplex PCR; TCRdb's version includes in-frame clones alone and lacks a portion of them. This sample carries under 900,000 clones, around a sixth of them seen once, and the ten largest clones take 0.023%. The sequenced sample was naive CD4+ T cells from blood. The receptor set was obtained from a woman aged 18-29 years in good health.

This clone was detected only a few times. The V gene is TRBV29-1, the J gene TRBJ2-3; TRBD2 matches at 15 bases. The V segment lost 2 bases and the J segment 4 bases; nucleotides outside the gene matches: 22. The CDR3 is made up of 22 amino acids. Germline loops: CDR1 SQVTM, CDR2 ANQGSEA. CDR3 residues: CSVELPKRTSGRERSAADTQYF. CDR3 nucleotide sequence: TGCAGCGTTGAACTCCCAAAGAGGACTAGCGGGAGGGAACGATCGGCGGCAGATACGCAGTATTTT.

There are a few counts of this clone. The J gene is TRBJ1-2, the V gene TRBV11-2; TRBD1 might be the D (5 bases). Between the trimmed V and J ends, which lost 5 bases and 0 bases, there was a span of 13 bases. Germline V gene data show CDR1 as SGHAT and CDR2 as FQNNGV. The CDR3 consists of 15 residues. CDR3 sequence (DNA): TGTGCCAGCAGCCCCCGACAGACCTCTAACTATGGCTACACCTTC. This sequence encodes CASSPRQTSNYGYTF.